This TCR beta chain emerged from a study of T cell responses to AZD1222 COVID-19 vaccine. TCRdb keeps only in-frame clones here, not all; method: immunoSEQ multiplex PCR. In the table there are approximately 140,000 clones, about nine tenths of which are singletons. V shed 0 bases and J shed 3 bases, with 10 bases lying between them. Germline CDR1 and CDR2: SGDLS and YYNGEE. This CDR3 has 14 amino acids. V is TRBV9 and J is TRBJ2-7; D not certain. The sample in question was peripheral blood, obtained on day 0 of AZD1222 vaccination. This sequence originates from an adult in good health. The CDR3 nucleotides are TGTGCCAGCAGCGTAGGGGTAAGGGACTACGAGCAGTACTTC. Its translation is CASSVGVRDYEQYF.